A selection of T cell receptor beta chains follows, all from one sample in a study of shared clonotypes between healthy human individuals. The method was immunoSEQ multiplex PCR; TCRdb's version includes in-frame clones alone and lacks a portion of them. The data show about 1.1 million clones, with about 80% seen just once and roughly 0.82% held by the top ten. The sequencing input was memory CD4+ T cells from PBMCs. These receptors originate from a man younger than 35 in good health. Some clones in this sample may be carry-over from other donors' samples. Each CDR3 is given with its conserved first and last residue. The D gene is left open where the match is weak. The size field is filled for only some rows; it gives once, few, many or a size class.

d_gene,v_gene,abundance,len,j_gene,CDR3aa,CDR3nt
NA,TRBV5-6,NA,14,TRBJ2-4,CASSGSQAKNIQYF,TGTGCCAGCAGCGGGAGTCAAGCCAAAAACATTCAGTACTTC
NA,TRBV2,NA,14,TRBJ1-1,CASTGGRRNTEAFF,TGTGCCAGCACGGGTGGGCGAAGGAACACTGAAGCTTTCTTT
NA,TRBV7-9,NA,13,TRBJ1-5,CASSLGAIQPQHF,TGTGCCAGCAGCTTAGGGGCGATCCAGCCCCAGCATTTT
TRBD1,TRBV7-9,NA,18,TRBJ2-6,CASSLGTGFGSGANVLTF,TGTGCCAGCAGCTTAGGGACAGGATTTGGGTCTGGGGCCAACGTCCTGACTTTC
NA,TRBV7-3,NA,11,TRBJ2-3,CASSKRLGLHF,TGTGCCAGCAGTAAACGACTAGGCCTGCATTTT
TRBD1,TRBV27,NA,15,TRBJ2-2,CASSPGRGSTGELFF,TGTGCCAGCAGCCCCGGCAGGGGGTCTACCGGGGAGCTGTTTTTT
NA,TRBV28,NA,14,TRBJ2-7,CASILSAGKHEQYF,TGTGCCAGCATACTATCGGCGGGGAAACACGAGCAGTACTTC
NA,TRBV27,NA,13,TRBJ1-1,CASSFSVNTEAFF,TGTGCCAGCAGCTTCAGCGTGAACACTGAAGCTTTCTTT
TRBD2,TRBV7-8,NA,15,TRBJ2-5,CASSPPSGLGETQYF,TGTGCCAGCAGCCCACCTAGCGGCCTGGGGGAGACCCAGTACTTC
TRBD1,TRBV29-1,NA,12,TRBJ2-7,CSVDPTGGEQYF,TGCAGCGTTGACCCGACAGGGGGCGAGCAGTACTTC
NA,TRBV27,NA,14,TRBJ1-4,CASGSRSTNEKLFF,TGTGCCAGCGGATCCCGAAGCACTAATGAAAAACTGTTTTTT
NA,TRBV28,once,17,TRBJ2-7,CASGGGDSGSNSYEQYF,TGTGCCAGCGGAGGGGGGGATTCCGGGTCAAACTCCTACGAGCAGTACTTC
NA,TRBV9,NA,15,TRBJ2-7,CASSRGQQKSYEQYF,TGTGCCAGCAGCCGTGGACAGCAAAAATCCTACGAGCAGTACTTC
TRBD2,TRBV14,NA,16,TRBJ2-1,CASSALGGLANGEQFF,TGTGCCAGCAGCGCACTCGGGGGACTAGCTAACGGTGAGCAGTTCTTC
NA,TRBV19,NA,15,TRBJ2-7,CASSDGALGSYEQYF,TGTGCCAGTAGTGACGGAGCTTTGGGCTCCTACGAGCAGTACTTC
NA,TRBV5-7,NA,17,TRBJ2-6,CASTSCCVQSRANVLTF,TGTGCCAGCACATCTTGTTGCGTACAAAGTCGGGCCAACGTCCTGACTTTC
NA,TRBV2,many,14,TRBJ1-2,CASEGFGRSDGYTF,TGTGCCAGCGAGGGGTTTGGCAGGTCTGATGGCTACACCTTC
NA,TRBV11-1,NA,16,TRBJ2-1,CASSAGRLLGDNEQFF,TGTGCCAGCAGCGCAGGGAGACTCCTCGGGGACAATGAGCAGTTCTTC
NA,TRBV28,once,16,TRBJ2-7,CASSSLASAYSYEQYF,TGTGCCAGCAGTTCCCTCGCTAGCGCCTACTCCTACGAGCAGTACTTC
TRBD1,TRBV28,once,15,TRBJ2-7,CASSLDRAILYEQYF,TGTGCCAGCAGTTTGGACAGGGCGATCCTCTACGAGCAGTACTTC
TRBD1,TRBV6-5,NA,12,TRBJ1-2,CASGGQGLGYTF,TGTGCCAGCGGCGGACAGGGTTTAGGCTACACCTTC
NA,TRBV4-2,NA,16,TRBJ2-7,CASSQGPGPFSYEQYF,TGTGCCAGCAGCCAAGGGCCGGGGCCCTTTTCCTACGAGCAGTACTTC
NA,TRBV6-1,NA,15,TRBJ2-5,CASSVTGTIQETQYF,TGTGCCAGCAGTGTCACCGGGACGATTCAAGAGACCCAGTACTTC
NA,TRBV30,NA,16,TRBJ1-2,CAWSGTGIRANYGYTF,TGTGCCTGGAGTGGTACAGGGATACGAGCTAACTATGGCTACACCTTC
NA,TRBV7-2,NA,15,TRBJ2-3,CASSLAREITDTQYF,TGTGCCAGCAGCTTAGCGAGGGAGATCACAGATACGCAGTATTTT
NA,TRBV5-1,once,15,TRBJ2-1,CATSLGTSPNNEQFF,TGCGCCACCTCCCTCGGGACTTCGCCCAACAATGAGCAGTTCTTC
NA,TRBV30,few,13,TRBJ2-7,CAWSVTPIYEQYF,TGTGCCTGGAGTGTGACACCGATCTACGAGCAGTACTTC
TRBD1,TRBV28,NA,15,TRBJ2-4,CASSLWGDRGDIQYF,TGTGCCAGCAGTTTATGGGGGGACAGGGGGGACATTCAGTACTTC
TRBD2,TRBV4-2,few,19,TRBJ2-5,CASSQLGLAGGWVEETQYF,TGTGCCAGCAGCCAACTCGGGCTAGCGGGAGGATGGGTTGAAGAGACCCAGTACTTC
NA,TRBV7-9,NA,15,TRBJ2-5,CASSRVRGNQETQYF,TGTGCCAGCAGCCGTGTCCGGGGGAATCAAGAGACCCAGTACTTC
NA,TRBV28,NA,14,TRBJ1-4,CASSAGSPNEKLFF,TGTGCCAGCAGCGCAGGGAGCCCTAATGAAAAACTGTTTTTT
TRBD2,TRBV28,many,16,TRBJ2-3,CASSSTSGSGTDTQYF,TGTGCCAGCAGTTCCACTAGCGGGAGCGGCACAGATACGCAGTATTTT